This entry is about one T cell receptor (beta chain). This sample stems from a study of blood T cell repertoires in COVID-19. Study-level information: Whether acute or convalescent, the COVID-19 samples came from the United States, Italy and Spain. T cells, B-cell-depleted T cells, or PBMCs provided the cDNA or gDNA that served as material.

In the original processing: Amplification of reference gene primers was used by the study to estimate nucleated cell counts. Assay: immunoSEQ multiplex PCR; the TCRdb copy retains only in-frame clones and omits some. V and J calls and clone size are those listed in that table; D and trimming were worked out from the DNA. Among about 150,000 clones listed, around four fifths were seen once. The germline CDR1 and CDR2 sequences are SGHTA and FQGNSA. This CDR3 comprises 15 residues. After removal of 3 bases from V and 1 base from J, the junction contained 2 bases not matched to a gene. The receptor's source is a woman aged 80 or over with acute or convalescent COVID-19. This chain joins TRBV7-2 and TRBJ2-1, with 8 bases that match TRBD1. The sequenced sample consisted of peripheral blood. CDR3 amino acids: CASSFRQGSYNEQFF. The CDR3 region has the DNA TGTGCCAGCAGCTTTCGACAGGGGTCCTACAATGAGCAGTTCTTC.